What follows is one T cell receptor (beta chain) and its context. The record originates from a study of blood T cells in healthy people across ages. V was clipped by 0 bases and J by 4 bases, with 17 bases between them. Germline V gives CDR1 LGHDT, CDR2 YNNKEL (reference sequence). The CDR3 totals 17 residues. Primed by a sample-barcoded 5' primer and a J-beta primer mix, a second PCR proceeded for 7 to 11 cycles. MiXCR, applied by TCRdb to the 5' RACE reads, yields one record per CDR3 protein. The sample lists some 1 million distinct CDR3 sequences, 35% to 50% occurring once. Sequencing was performed on blood. The sequence derives from a woman aged 55-69 years in good health. The chain links TRBV3-1 to TRBJ2-3, with D tentatively TRBD1 (5 bases). CDR3 in amino acids: CASSQERPWTLADTQYF. DNA of the CDR3: TGTGCCAGCAGCCAAGAACGACCTTGGACACTGGCAGATACGCAGTATTTT.